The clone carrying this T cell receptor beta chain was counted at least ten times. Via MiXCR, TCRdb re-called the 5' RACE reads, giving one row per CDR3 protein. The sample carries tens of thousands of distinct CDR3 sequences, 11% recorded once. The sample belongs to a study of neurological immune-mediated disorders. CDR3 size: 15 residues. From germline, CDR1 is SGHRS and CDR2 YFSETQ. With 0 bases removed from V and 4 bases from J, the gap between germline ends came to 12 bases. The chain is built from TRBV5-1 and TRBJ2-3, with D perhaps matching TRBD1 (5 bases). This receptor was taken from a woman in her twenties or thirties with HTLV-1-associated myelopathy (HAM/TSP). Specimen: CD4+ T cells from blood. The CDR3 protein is CASSLGGSGSDTQYF. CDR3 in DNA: TGCGCCAGCAGCTTGGGGGGCTCCGGGTCAGATACGCAGTATTTT.